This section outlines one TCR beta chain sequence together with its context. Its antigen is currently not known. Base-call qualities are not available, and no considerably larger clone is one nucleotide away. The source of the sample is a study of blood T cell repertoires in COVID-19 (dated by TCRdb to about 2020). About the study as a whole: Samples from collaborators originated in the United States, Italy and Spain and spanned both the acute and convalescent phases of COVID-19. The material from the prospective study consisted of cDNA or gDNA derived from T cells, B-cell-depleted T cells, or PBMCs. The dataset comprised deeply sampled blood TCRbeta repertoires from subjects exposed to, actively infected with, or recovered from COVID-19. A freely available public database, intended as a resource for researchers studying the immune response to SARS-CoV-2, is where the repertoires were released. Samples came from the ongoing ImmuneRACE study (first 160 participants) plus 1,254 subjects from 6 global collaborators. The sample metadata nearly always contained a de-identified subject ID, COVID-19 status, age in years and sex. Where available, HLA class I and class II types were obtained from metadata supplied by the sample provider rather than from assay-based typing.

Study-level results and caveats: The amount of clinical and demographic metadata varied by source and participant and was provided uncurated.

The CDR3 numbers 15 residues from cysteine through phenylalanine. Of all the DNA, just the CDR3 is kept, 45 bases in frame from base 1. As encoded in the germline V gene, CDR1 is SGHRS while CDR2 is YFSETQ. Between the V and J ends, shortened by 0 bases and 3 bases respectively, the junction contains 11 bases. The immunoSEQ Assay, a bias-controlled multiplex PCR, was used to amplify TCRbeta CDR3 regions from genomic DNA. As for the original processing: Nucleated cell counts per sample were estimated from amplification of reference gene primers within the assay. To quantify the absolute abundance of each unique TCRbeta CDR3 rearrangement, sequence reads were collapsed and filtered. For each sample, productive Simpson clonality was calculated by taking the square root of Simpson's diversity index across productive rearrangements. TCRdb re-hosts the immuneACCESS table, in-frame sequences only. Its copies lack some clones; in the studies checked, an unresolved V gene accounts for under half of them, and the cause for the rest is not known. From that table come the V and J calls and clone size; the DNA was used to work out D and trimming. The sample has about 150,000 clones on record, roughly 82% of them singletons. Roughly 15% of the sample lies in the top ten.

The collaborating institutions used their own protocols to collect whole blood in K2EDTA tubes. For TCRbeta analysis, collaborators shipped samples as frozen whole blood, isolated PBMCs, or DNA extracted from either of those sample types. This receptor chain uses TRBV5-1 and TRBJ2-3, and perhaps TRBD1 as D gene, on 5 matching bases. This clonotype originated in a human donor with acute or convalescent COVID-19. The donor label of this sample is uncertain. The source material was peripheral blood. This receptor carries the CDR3 CASSLDDRSTDTQYF. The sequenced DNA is TGCGCCAGCAGCTTGGACGACAGATCTACAGATACGCAGTATTTT. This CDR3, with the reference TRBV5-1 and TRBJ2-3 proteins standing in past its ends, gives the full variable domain KAGVTQTPRYLIKTRGQQVTLSCSPISGHRSVSWYQQTPGQGLQFLFEYFSETQRNKGNFPGRFSGRQFSNSRSEMNVSTLELGDSALYLCASSLDDRSTDTQYFGPGTRLTVL.